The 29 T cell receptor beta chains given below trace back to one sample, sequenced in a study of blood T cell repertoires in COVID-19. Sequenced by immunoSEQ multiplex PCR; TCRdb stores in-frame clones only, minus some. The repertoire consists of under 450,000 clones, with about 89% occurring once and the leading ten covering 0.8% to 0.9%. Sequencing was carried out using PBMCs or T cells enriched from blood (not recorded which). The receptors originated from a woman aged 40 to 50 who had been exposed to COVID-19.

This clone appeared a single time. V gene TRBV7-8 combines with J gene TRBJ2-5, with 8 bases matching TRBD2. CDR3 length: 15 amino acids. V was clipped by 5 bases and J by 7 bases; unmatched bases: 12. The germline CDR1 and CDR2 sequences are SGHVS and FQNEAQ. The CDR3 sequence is CASSARTPAGGTQYF. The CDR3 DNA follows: TGTGCCAGCAGCGCAAGGACCCCCGCGGGGGGGACCCAGTACTTC.

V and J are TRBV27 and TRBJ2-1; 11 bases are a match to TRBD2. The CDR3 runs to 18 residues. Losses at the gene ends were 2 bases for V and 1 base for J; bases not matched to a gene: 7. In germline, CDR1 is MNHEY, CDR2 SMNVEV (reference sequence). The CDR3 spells CASSLSLAGGGSYNEQFF. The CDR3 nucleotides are TGTGCCAGCAGTTTAAGCCTAGCGGGAGGAGGTTCCTACAATGAGCAGTTCTTC.

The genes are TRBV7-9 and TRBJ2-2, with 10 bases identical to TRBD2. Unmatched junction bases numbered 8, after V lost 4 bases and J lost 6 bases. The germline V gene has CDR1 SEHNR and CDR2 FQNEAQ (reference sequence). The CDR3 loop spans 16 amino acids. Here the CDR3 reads CASSSLAGKGPGELFF. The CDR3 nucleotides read TGTGCCAGCAGCTCACTAGCGGGAAAGGGCCCCGGGGAGCTGTTTTTT. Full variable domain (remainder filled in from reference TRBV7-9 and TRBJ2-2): DTGVSQNPRHKITKRGQNVTFRCDPISEHNRLYWYRQTLGQGPEFLTYFQNEAQLEKSRLLSDRFSAERPKGSFSTLEIQRTEQGDSAMYLCASSSLAGKGPGELFFGEGSRLTVL.

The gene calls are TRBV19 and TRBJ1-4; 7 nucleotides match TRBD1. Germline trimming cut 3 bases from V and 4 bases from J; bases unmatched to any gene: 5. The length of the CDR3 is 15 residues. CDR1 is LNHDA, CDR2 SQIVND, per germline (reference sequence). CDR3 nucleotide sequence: TGTGCCAGTAGTATGGGCGGGACAGTTAATGAAAAACTGTTTTTT. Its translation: CASSMGGTVNEKLFF.

CDR3 protein: CASYLKAGSPLHF. CDR3 DNA: TGTGCCAGCTATCTTAAAGCCGGTTCACCCCTCCACTTT. The chain couples TRBV12-3 or TRBV12-4 to TRBJ1-6, with D hard to call. The V end was cut by 8 bases, the J end by 9 bases, with 14 bases between. The CDR3 has 13 amino acids.

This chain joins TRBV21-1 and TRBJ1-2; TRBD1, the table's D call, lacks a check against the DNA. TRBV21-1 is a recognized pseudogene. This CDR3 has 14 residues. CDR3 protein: CASSTGGVQGGYTF. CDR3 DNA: TGTGCCAGCAGCACCGGTGGGGTACAGGGAGGCTACACCTTC.

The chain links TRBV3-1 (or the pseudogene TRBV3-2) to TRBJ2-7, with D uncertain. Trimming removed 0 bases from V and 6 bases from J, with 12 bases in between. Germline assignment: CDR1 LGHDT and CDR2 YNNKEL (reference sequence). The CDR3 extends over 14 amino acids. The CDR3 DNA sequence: TGTGCCAGCAGCCAAGATTTACGTCCGGGCGAGCAGTACTTC. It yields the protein CASSQDLRPGEQYF.

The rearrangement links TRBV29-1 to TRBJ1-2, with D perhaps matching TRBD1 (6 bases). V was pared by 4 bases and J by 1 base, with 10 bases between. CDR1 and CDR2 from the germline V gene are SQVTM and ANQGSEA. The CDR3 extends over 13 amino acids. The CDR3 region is CSVAQGGNYGYTF. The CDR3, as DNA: TGCAGCGTTGCACAGGGCGGTAACTATGGCTACACCTTC.

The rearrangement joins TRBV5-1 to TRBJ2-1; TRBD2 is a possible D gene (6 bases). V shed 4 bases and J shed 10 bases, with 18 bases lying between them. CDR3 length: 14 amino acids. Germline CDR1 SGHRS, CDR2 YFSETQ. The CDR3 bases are TGCGCCAGCAGCACGACTGCTGGGGGGAGGGAGCAGTTCTTC. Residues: CASSTTAGGREQFF. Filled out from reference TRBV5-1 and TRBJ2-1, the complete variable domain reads KAGVTQTPRYLIKTRGQQVTLSCSPISGHRSVSWYQQTPGQGLQFLFEYFSETQRNKGNFPGRFSGRQFSNSRSEMNVSTLELGDSALYLCASSTTAGGREQFFGPGTRLTVL.

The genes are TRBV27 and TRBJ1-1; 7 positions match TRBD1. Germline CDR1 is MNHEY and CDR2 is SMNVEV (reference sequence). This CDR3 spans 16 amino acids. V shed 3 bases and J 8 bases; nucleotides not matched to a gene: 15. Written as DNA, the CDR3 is TGTGCCAGCAGTTTTCGACAGGGACCTTTGGCGAGGGAAGCTTTCTTT. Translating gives CASSFRQGPLAREAFF.

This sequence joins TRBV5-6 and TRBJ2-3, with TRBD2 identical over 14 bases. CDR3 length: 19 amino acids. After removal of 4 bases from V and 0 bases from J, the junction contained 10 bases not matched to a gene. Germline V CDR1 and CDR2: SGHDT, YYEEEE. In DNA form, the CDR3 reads TGTGCCAGCAGCCGGCCGGGACTAGCGGGGGATGGAAGCACAGATACGCAGTATTTT. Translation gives CASSRPGLAGDGSTDTQYF. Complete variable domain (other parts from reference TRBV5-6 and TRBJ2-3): DAGVTQSPTHLIKTRGQQVTLRCSPKSGHDTVSWYQQALGQGPQFIFQYYEEEERQRGNFPDRFSGHQFPNYSSELNVNALLLGDSALYLCASSRPGLAGDGSTDTQYFGPGTRLTVL.

CDR3 protein: CASSPFQGAQYF. CDR3 in DNA: TGTGCCAGCAGCCCGTTCCAGGGGGCGCAGTATTTT. This sequence joins TRBV7-2 and TRBJ2-3; 7 nucleotides align to TRBD1. This CDR3 contains 12 residues. Trimming took 5 bases from V and 10 from J; bases not matched to a gene: 6. Looked up from germline, CDR1 is SGHTA and CDR2 is FQGNSA.

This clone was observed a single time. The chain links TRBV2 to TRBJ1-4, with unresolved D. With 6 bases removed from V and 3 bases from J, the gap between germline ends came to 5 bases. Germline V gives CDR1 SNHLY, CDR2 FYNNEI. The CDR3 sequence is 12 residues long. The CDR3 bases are TGTGCCAGCAGACAATCTAATGAAAAACTGTTTTTT. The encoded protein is CASRQSNEKLFF.

The CDR3 region is CASSLGTGEGYTF. CDR3 in DNA: TGCGCCAGCAGCTTGGGGACAGGGGAGGGCTACACCTTC. The rearrangement joins TRBV5-1 to TRBJ1-2, with 9 bases identical to TRBD1. The CDR3 runs 13 residues. V shed 0 bases and J 8 bases; nucleotides not matched to a gene: 2. CDR1 and CDR2 (germline): SGHRS, YFSETQ. Variable domain in full (rest from reference TRBV5-1 and TRBJ1-2): KAGVTQTPRYLIKTRGQQVTLSCSPISGHRSVSWYQQTPGQGLQFLFEYFSETQRNKGNFPGRFSGRQFSNSRSEMNVSTLELGDSALYLCASSLGTGEGYTFGSGTRLTVV.

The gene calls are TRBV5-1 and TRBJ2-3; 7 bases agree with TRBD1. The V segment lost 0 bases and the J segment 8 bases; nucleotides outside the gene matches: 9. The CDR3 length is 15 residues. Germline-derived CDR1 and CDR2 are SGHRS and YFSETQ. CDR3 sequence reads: CASSLGLQGFGTQYF. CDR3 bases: TGCGCCAGCAGCTTGGGATTACAGGGGTTCGGTACGCAGTATTTT.

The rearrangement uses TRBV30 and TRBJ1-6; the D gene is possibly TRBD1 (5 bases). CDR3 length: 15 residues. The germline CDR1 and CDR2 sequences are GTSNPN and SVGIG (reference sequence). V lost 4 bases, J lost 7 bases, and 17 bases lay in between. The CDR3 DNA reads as TGTGCCTGGACCTTAGGGGCGCCACCAAATTCACCCCTCCACTTT. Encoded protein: CAWTLGAPPNSPLHF.

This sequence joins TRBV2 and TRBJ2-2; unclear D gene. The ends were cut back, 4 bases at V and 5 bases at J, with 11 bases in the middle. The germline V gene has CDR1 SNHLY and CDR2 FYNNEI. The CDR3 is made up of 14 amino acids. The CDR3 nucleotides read TGTGCCAGCAGTGTGCACAGCTATACCGGGGAGCTGTTTTTT. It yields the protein CASSVHSYTGELFF.

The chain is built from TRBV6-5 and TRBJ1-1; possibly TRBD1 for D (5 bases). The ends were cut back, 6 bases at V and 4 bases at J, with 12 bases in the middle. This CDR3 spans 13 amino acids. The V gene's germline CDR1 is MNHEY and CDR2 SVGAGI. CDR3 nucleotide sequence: TGTGCCAGCAGAAATGGGGGGGGCACTGAAGCTTTCTTT. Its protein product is CASRNGGGTEAFF.

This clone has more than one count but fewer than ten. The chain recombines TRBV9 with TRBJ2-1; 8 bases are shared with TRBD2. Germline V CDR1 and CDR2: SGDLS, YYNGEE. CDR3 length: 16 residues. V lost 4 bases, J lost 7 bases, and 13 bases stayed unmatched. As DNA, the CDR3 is TGTGCCAGCAGCTCCCTGCCAGCGGGGGCGGGGAATGAGCAGTTCTTC. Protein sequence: CASSSLPAGAGNEQFF. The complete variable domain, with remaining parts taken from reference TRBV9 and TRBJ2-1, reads DSGVTQTPKHLITATGQRVTLRCSPRSGDLSVYWYQQSLDQGLQFLIQYYNGEERAKGNILERFSAQQFPDLHSELNLSSLELGDSALYFCASSSLPAGAGNEQFFGPGTRLTVL.

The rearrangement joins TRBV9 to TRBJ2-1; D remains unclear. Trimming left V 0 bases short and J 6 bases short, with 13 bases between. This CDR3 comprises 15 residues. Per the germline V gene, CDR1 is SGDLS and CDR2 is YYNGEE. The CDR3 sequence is CASSVGTRSSNEQFF. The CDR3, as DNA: TGTGCCAGCAGCGTAGGTACGCGGTCGTCCAATGAGCAGTTCTTC.

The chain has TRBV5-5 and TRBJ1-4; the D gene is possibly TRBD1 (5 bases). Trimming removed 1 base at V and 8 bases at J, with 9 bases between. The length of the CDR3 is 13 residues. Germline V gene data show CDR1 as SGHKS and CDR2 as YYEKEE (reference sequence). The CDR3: CASSLTGGEKLFF. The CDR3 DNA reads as TGTGCCAGCAGCTTGACAGGTGGGGAAAAACTGTTTTTT.

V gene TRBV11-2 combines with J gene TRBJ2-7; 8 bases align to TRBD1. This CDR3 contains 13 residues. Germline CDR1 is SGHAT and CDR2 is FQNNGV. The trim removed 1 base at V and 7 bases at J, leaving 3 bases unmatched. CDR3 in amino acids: CASSLVGQGEQYF. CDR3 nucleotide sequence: TGTGCCAGCAGCTTAGTTGGACAGGGAGAGCAGTACTTC.

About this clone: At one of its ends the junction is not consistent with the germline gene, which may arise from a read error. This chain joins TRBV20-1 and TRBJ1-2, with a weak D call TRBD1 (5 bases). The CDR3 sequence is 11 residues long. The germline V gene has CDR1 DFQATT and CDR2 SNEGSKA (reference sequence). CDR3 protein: CSASLTADPLF. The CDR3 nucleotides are TGCAGTGCTAGCCTGACAGCCGACCCCCTTTTC.

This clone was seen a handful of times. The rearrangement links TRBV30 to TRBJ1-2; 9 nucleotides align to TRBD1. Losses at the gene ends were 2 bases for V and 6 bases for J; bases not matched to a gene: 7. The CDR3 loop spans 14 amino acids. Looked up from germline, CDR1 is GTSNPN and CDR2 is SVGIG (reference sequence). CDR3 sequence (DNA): TGTGCCTGGAGTACATTGGGGACAGGGCATGGCTACACCTTC. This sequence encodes CAWSTLGTGHGYTF.

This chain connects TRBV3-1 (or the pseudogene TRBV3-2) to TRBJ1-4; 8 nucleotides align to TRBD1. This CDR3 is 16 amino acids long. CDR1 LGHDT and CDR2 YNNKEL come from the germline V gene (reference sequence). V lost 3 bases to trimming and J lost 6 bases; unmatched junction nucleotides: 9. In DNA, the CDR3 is TGTGCCAGCAGCCAGCTGACAGGGGTGGTTTATGAAAAACTGTTTTTT. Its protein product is CASSQLTGVVYEKLFF.

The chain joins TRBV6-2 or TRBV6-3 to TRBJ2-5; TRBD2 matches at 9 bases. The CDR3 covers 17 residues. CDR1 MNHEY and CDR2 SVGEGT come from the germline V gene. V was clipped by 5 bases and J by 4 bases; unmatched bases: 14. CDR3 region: CASSPLGGGRARETQYF. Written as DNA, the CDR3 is TGTGCCAGCAGTCCCCTCGGGGGCGGGAGGGCCCGAGAGACCCAGTACTTC.

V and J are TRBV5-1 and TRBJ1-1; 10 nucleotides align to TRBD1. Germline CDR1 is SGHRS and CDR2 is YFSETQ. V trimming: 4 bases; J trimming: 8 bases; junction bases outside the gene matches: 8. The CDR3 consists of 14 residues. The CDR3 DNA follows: TGCGCCAGCAGCCTCGGGACAGGGGCACCCGAAGCTTTCTTT. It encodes CASSLGTGAPEAFF.

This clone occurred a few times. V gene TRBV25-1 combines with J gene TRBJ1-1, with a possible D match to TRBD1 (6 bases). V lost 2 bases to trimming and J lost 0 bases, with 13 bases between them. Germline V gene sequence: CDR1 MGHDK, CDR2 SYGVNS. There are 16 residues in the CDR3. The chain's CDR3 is CASSERSGGLNTEAFF. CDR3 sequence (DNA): TGTGCCAGCAGTGAACGTTCGGGGGGGCTGAACACTGAAGCTTTCTTT.

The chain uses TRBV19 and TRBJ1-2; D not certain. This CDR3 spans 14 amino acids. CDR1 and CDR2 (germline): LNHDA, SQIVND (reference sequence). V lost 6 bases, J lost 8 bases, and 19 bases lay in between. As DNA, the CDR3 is TGTGCCAGTAGCGAGGCGGGCTTTCGAGACGGCTACACCTTC. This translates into CASSEAGFRDGYTF.